Sequencing of this T cell receptor (beta chain) was carried out in a study of blood T cell repertoires in COVID-19. At the level of the study: Recovered status applied to Cohort 3 donors who had two consecutive negative PCRs. It also applied to those with clearance or with symptom resolution. Whether acute or convalescent, the COVID-19 samples came from the United States, Italy and Spain. Sources were T cells, B-cell-depleted T cells, or PBMCs; the material itself was cDNA or gDNA.

Trimming pared 2 bases from V and 3 bases from J, leaving 10 bases between. Germline CDR1 and CDR2: MNHNS and SASEGT. This CDR3 has 14 residues. Clinical history as reported by participants underpinned cohort assignment. Using immunoSEQ multiplex PCR, the repertoire was profiled, and TCRdb retains in-frame clones only, with some absent. The sample records about 170,000 clones, roughly 78% being singletons. The sequence was collected from a woman aged 70-85 years in a cohort exposed to, infected with or recovered from COVID-19 (not recorded which). Material for sequencing was PBMCs or T cells enriched from blood (not recorded which). This chain links TRBV6-1 with TRBJ1-1; D ambiguous. The CDR3 region is CASSEQSIYTEAFF. The CDR3 nucleotides read TGTGCCAGCAGTGAACAGTCAATTTACACTGAAGCTTTCTTT.